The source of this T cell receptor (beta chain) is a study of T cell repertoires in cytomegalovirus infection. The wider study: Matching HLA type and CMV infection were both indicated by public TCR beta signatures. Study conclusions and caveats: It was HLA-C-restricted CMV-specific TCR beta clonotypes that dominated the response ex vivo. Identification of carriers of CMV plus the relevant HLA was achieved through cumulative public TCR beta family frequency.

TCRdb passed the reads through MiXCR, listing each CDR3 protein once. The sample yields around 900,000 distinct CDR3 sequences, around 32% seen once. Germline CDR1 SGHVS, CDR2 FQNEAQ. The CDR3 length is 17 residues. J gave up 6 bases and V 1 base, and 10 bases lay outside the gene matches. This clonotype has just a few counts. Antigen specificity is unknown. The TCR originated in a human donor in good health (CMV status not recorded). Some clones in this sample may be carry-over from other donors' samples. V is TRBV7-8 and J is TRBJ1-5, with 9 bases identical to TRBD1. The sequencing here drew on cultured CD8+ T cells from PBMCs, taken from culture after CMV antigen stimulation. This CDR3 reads CASSLGRDRVIPQPQHF. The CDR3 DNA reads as TGTGCCAGCAGCTTAGGAAGGGACAGGGTAATTCCTCAGCCCCAGCATTTT.